One sample yielded the 32 T cell receptor beta chains listed below, sequenced in a study of CD8 T cells in ankylosing spondylitis. Regarding the study as a whole: Blood from ankylosing spondylitis patients appeared to carry a characteristic roughly eight-variant TCR beta motif.

The antigens these receptors bind are not known. TCRdb ran MiXCR on the 5' RACE reads and lists one entry per CDR3 protein. Altogether around 130,000 distinct CDR3 sequences are present, 15% to 20% being singletons, with the ten largest covering 30% to 35%. Sequencing was done on a sample of blood, either unsorted or a sorted T cell fraction (not recorded which). The receptors come from a male donor with ankylosing spondylitis.

V is TRBV9 and J is TRBJ1-2; D is undetermined. V was cut by 0 bases and J by 3 bases, with 9 bases left in between. CDR3 size: 14 residues. CDR1 and CDR2 (germline): SGDLS, YYNGEE. This CDR3 reads CASSVGRVDYGYTF. For the CDR3, the DNA is TGTGCCAGCAGCGTAGGAAGGGTCGACTATGGCTACACCTTC.

The chain employs TRBV13 and TRBJ2-5; D is possibly TRBD1 or TRBD2 (5 bases each). This CDR3 is built from 15 residues. Deletions cut 2 bases from V and 5 bases from J, with 15 bases between. From germline, CDR1 is PRHDT and CDR2 FYEKMQ (reference sequence). The CDR3 DNA is TGTGCCAGCAGCTTATCGGCAGGGAGATTGGAGACCCAGTACTTC. Translating gives CASSLSAGRLETQYF.

This clonotype was counted between two and nine times. The V and J genes are TRBV28 and TRBJ1-1; no firm D call. CDR3 length: 14 residues. CDR1 is MDHEN, CDR2 SYDVKM, per germline. Trimming removed 2 bases at V and 1 base at J, with 8 bases between. Written as DNA, the CDR3 is TGTGCCAGCAGTTTAACGGAGAAGAACACTGAAGCTTTCTTT. Translating gives CASSLTEKNTEAFF.

This clonotype appeared many times. The chain links TRBV29-1 to TRBJ2-7, with D perhaps TRBD2 (6 bases). The CDR3 is made up of 13 amino acids. V was pared by 4 bases and J by 6 bases, with 16 bases between. CDR1 is SQVTM, CDR2 ANQGSEA, per germline. CDR3 in DNA: TGCAGCGTTGTATCCAGCGGGCGGGGCGAGCAGTACTTC. Protein sequence: CSVVSSGRGEQYF.

This clonotype has a handful of counts. The rearrangement links TRBV4-1 to TRBJ1-5, with TRBD1 as a possible D gene (5 bases). V lost 3 bases, J lost 5 bases, and 17 bases lay in between. Germline lookup yields CDR1 MGHRA and CDR2 YSYEKL. The CDR3 totals 16 residues. The CDR3 spells CASSHLGRTNDQPQHF. CDR3 in DNA: TGCGCCAGCAGCCACCTGGGGCGGACTAACGATCAGCCCCAGCATTTT.

There are a few counts of this clonotype. This chain links TRBV6-5 with TRBJ2-7; weak D call: TRBD2 (5 bases). The CDR3 totals 15 residues. V was trimmed by 3 bases and J by 4 bases, leaving 16 bases between them. CDR1 MNHEY and CDR2 SVGAGI come from the germline V gene. CDR3 sequence: CASSYEGYPVYEQYF. The CDR3 coding sequence is TGTGCCAGCAGTTATGAGGGCTATCCCGTATACGAGCAGTACTTC.

The chain recombines TRBV27 with TRBJ2-1, with D hard to call. The V end was cut by 2 bases, the J end by 9 bases, with 8 bases between. The CDR3 covers 12 residues. Germline-derived CDR1 and CDR2 are MNHEY and SMNVEV (reference sequence). Here the CDR3 reads CASSLGFSEQFF. CDR3 nucleotides: TGTGCCAGCAGTTTAGGGTTCTCTGAGCAGTTCTTC.

The CDR3 here is CSARGGLAGPDTQYF. The CDR3, as DNA: TGCAGTGCTAGAGGGGGGCTAGCGGGCCCAGATACGCAGTATTTT. The J gene is TRBJ2-3, the V gene TRBV20-1; 8 bases fit TRBD2. Germline V gives CDR1 DFQATT, CDR2 SNEGSKA (reference sequence). The V and J ends lost 1 base and 4 bases, in that order; junction bases with no gene match: 7. CDR3 size: 15 residues.

The gene calls are TRBV5-1 and TRBJ1-1; D is undetermined. The CDR3 sequence is 15 residues long. In germline, CDR1 is SGHRS, CDR2 YFSETQ. With 2 bases removed from V and 1 base from J, the gap between germline ends came to 12 bases. The chain's CDR3 is CASSFAGVGNTEAFF. CDR3 coding DNA: TGCGCCAGCAGCTTTGCTGGGGTTGGGAACACTGAAGCTTTCTTT.

V is TRBV18 and J is TRBJ2-7; D not resolved. CDR3 length equals 16 residues. Germline values: CDR1 KGHSH, CDR2 LQKENI. V lost 2 bases and J lost 2, with 16 bases in between. CDR3 residues: CASSPVVLGRTYEQYF. CDR3 coding DNA: TGTGCCAGCTCACCAGTAGTCCTAGGGCGAACCTACGAGCAGTACTTC.

V usage is TRBV27 and J usage is TRBJ2-1, with D perhaps TRBD1 (6 bases). CDR3 length equals 13 residues. Per germline, CDR1 MNHEY and CDR2 SMNVEV (reference sequence). Trimming removed 6 bases at V and 6 bases at J, with 12 bases between. CDR3 nucleotide sequence: TGTGCCAGCAGCCCAGGACAGTTCAATGAGCAGTTCTTC. Protein product: CASSPGQFNEQFF.

This clonotype was seen a handful of times. The gene calls are TRBV29-1 and TRBJ2-2, with 9 bases fitting TRBD2. The CDR3 contains 16 residues. Germline-derived CDR1 and CDR2 are SQVTM and ANQGSEA. With V trimmed by 2 bases and J by 2 bases, 6 bases remained unmatched. The CDR3 sequence is CSVELAGPPNTGELFF. The CDR3 DNA reads TGCAGCGTTGAACTAGCGGGACCCCCAAACACCGGGGAGCTGTTTTTT.

This clonotype was seen a few times. The rearrangement joins TRBV11-2 to TRBJ1-2; weak D call: TRBD1 (5 bases). The V gene's germline CDR1 is SGHAT and CDR2 FQNNGV. The CDR3 sequence is 11 residues long. Trimming left V 10 bases short and J 4 bases short, with 10 bases between. The CDR3 region is CAIGDRYGYTF. The CDR3 DNA follows: TGTGCCATCGGGGACCGCTATGGCTACACCTTC.

This clonotype was counted only a few times. The chain combines TRBV11-3 with TRBJ2-1; perhaps D is TRBD1 or TRBD2 (7 bases each). This CDR3 has 17 amino acids. Trimming took off 4 bases at V and 5 bases at J, with 21 bases between the two ends. The V gene's germline CDR1 is SGHNT and CDR2 YENEEA. In DNA form, the CDR3 reads TGTGCCAGCAGCTCCTGGGAGGGGGACAGCCGGGACAATGAGCAGTTCTTC. It is translated as CASSSWEGDSRDNEQFF.

The chain has TRBV27 and TRBJ2-7; TRBD2 might be the D (5 bases). V was shortened by 6 bases and J by 3 bases, with 24 bases between the two germline ends. The CDR3 contains 17 residues. Germline V gene lookup returns CDR1 MNHEY and CDR2 SMNVEV (reference sequence). The CDR3 sequence: CASRPGLSLEGNYEQYF. The CDR3 region has the DNA TGTGCCAGCAGGCCTGGACTTAGCCTAGAAGGGAACTACGAGCAGTACTTC.

The chain has TRBV18 and TRBJ2-6, with 8 bases lining up with TRBD2. Germline trimming cut 8 bases from V and 0 bases from J; bases unmatched to any gene: 6. Germline-derived CDR1 and CDR2 are KGHSH and LQKENI. The CDR3 loop spans 16 amino acids. CDR3 sequence (DNA): TGTGCCAGCCTACTAGCGGAAAGCTCTGGGGCCAACGTCCTGACTTTC. Its protein is CASLLAESSGANVLTF.

This clonotype was observed at least ten times. The chain employs TRBV7-9 and TRBJ1-6, with D uncertain. Germline CDR1 is SEHNR and CDR2 is FQNEAQ (reference sequence). The CDR3 runs 14 residues. Trimming took 1 base from V and 6 from J, leaving 7 bases between them. The CDR3 loop reads CASSLVVTNSPLHF. The CDR3 bases are TGTGCCAGCAGCTTAGTGGTCACTAATTCACCCCTCCACTTT.

This clonotype came up a few times. The gene calls are TRBV7-9 and TRBJ2-7; 7 positions match TRBD2. The CDR3 loop spans 15 amino acids. V shed 3 bases and J 2 bases; nucleotides not matched to a gene: 7. CDR1 SEHNR and CDR2 FQNEAQ come from the germline V gene (reference sequence). The CDR3 loop reads CASSFHSSGTYEQYF. The CDR3 DNA reads TGTGCCAGCAGCTTTCACTCTAGCGGTACCTACGAGCAGTACTTC.

In its sample, this clonotype was seen a few times. V gene TRBV6-2 or TRBV6-3 combines with J gene TRBJ1-5, with D hard to call. Per germline, CDR1 MNHEY and CDR2 SVGEGT. V was cut by 2 bases and J by 3 bases, with 5 bases left in between. The CDR3 loop spans 13 amino acids. CDR3 sequence reads: CASSYGYNQPQHF. CDR3 coding DNA: TGTGCCAGCAGTTACGGATACAATCAGCCCCAGCATTTT.

This clonotype was seen a few times. The V call is TRBV21-1, the J call TRBJ2-3; the table names TRBD2, a call not compared with the DNA. TRBV21-1 is classified as a pseudogene. CDR3 length: 16 residues. The DNA for the CDR3 is TGTGCCAGCAGCAAAGGGAGGCGGGAGGAGTCAGATACGCAGTATTTT. As protein: CASSKGRREESDTQYF.

This clonotype was seen a few times. J is TRBJ2-3 and V is TRBV3-1; no clear D gene. The CDR3 is made up of 14 amino acids. The germline CDR1 and CDR2 sequences are LGHDT and YNNKEL (reference sequence). V lost 4 bases and J lost 9, with 17 bases in between. Written as DNA, the CDR3 is TGTGCCAGCAGCCCAAATGGACGTCTGCAGACGCAGTATTTT. Translation gives CASSPNGRLQTQYF.

This clonotype was counted only a few times. This sequence joins TRBV28 and TRBJ1-4, with 8 nucleotides matching TRBD1. This CDR3 comprises 16 residues. V dropped 3 bases and J dropped 3; count of bases not matched to a gene: 6. Germline V gives CDR1 MDHEN, CDR2 SYDVKM. CDR3 residues: CASSFRGRAANEKLFF. CDR3 bases: TGTGCCAGCAGTTTCAGGGGGCGGGCGGCTAATGAAAAACTGTTTTTT.

This clonotype was found a few times. The chain recombines TRBV7-8 with TRBJ1-2, with a tentative D call TRBD1 (5 bases). This CDR3 region has 17 residues. In germline, CDR1 is SGHVS, CDR2 FQNEAQ. V was shortened by 4 bases and J by 2 bases, with 20 bases between the two germline ends. Here the CDR3 reads CASSSRDGPWINYGYTF. The DNA for the CDR3 is TGTGCCAGCAGCTCTAGGGACGGACCCTGGATCAACTATGGCTACACCTTC.

The rearrangement joins TRBV20-1 to TRBJ2-7; TRBD2 agrees at 13 bases. CDR1 is DFQATT, CDR2 SNEGSKA, per germline (reference sequence). The CDR3 spans 16 residues. With 4 bases clipped from V and 1 base from J, the junction kept 7 bases outside the gene matches. The CDR3 reads CSANPGLAGTSYEQYF. In DNA form, the CDR3 reads TGCAGTGCTAATCCGGGACTAGCGGGAACTTCCTACGAGCAGTACTTC.

This clonotype has at least ten counts. V is TRBV27 and J is TRBJ1-1; possibly TRBD1 for D (5 bases). The CDR3 runs 13 residues. V lost 9 bases, J lost 2 bases, and 13 bases lay in between. The germline V gene encodes CDR1 MNHEY and CDR2 SMNVEV (reference sequence). CDR3: CASQGEGNTEAFF. Here the CDR3 DNA reads TGTGCCAGTCAAGGGGAGGGAAACACTGAAGCTTTCTTT.

J is TRBJ2-3 and V is TRBV7-9; D is unresolved. The CDR3 runs to 15 residues. The germline CDR1 and CDR2 sequences are SEHNR and FQNEAQ (reference sequence). V lost 5 bases and J 0 bases, leaving 12 bases between the germline ends. CDR3: CASSLAEISTDTQYF. The CDR3 DNA reads as TGTGCCAGCAGCCTTGCTGAGATTAGCACAGATACGCAGTATTTT.

V is TRBV20-1 and J is TRBJ2-2; D is uncertain. V was clipped by 1 base and J by 0 bases, with 3 bases between them. Germline CDR1 DFQATT, CDR2 SNEGSKA (reference sequence). The CDR3 extends over 13 amino acids. CDR3 amino acids: CSARAPNTGELFF. Here the CDR3 DNA reads TGCAGTGCTAGAGCCCCGAACACCGGGGAGCTGTTTTTT.

In its sample, this clonotype was seen many times. This rearrangement joins TRBV12-3 or TRBV12-4 to TRBJ2-1; no clear D. The CDR3 totals 11 residues. Trimming removed 3 bases from V and 9 bases from J, with 6 bases in between. For the CDR3, the DNA is TGTGCCAGCAGTTTTGGCGGTGAGCAGTTCTTC. The encoded protein is CASSFGGEQFF.

The rearrangement links TRBV25-1 to TRBJ2-7, with TRBD2 matching 9 bases. The CDR3 consists of 14 residues. J gave up 2 bases and V 4 bases, and 3 bases lay outside the gene matches. The V gene's germline CDR1 is MGHDK and CDR2 SYGVNS. CDR3 in amino acids: CASSATSGPYEQYF. The CDR3 region has the DNA TGTGCCAGCAGTGCGACTAGCGGACCCTACGAGCAGTACTTC.

V usage is TRBV7-8 and J usage is TRBJ2-7, with 9 bases identical to TRBD1. The CDR3 spans 14 residues. V lost 5 bases to trimming and J lost 4 bases; unmatched junction nucleotides: 6. Germline V lookup: CDR1 SGHVS, CDR2 FQNEAQ. The CDR3 nucleotides read TGTGCCAGCAGCATTCCGGGACAGGGTTACGAGCAGTACTTC. Its protein product is CASSIPGQGYEQYF.

The chain couples TRBV7-9 to TRBJ2-7, with 7 positions matching TRBD2. V gave up 5 bases and J gave up 2 bases; unmatched junction bases: 6. The CDR3 runs 14 residues. Germline CDR1 reads SEHNR; CDR2 reads FQNEAQ (reference sequence). The CDR3 nucleotides read TGTGCCAGCAGCCTTCGGGGGGACCCCTACGAGCAGTACTTC. Its translation is CASSLRGDPYEQYF.

In this sample, this clonotype turned up a few times. The genes are TRBV28 and TRBJ2-1; a possible D gene is TRBD2 (5 bases). CDR1 is MDHEN and CDR2 is SYDVKM in the germline V gene. This CDR3 is built from 14 residues. With 7 bases removed from V and 2 bases from J, the gap between germline ends came to 12 bases. The CDR3 protein is CASMEDPPYNEQFF. DNA for the CDR3: TGTGCCAGCATGGAGGACCCCCCCTACAATGAGCAGTTCTTC.